The rows below give T cell receptor beta chains drawn from one sample of a study of vaccination effects on CD4 cells after COVID-19. Antigen specificity for these receptors is unknown. Measured with immunoSEQ multiplex PCR; TCRdb has only the in-frame clones, and not every one. This sample has tens of thousands of clones, with approximately 80% found just once. Material: CD4+ T cells from PBMCs cultured without peptide, obtained after COVID-19 vaccination. The receptors originated from a human donor who received a COVID-19 vaccine. CDR3s include the opening cysteine and the closing phenylalanine or tryptophan.

CDR3 length | J gene | V gene | CDR3 protein
15 | TRBJ2-1 | TRBV29-1 | CSVAPRQGADNEQFF
15 | TRBJ1-2 | TRBV7-8 | CASRRTGVSNYGYTF
14 | TRBJ2-4 | TRBV7-2 | CASSVGGTKNIQYF
14 | TRBJ2-3 | TRBV19 | CASSRGVGTDTQYF
16 | TRBJ1-3 | TRBV7-7 | CASSLGDADSGNTIYF
15 | TRBJ1-5 | TRBV7-2 | CASSPRDSSNQPQHF
16 | TRBJ2-1 | TRBV14 | CASSQRLGSSYNEQFF
15 | TRBJ2-1 | TRBV7-2 | CASSLVRGDGGEQFF
13 | TRBJ2-5 | TRBV19 | CASSPTGQETQYF
16 | TRBJ2-3 | TRBV5-1 | CASSLRLAGSTDTQYF
17 | TRBJ1-5 | TRBV10-2 | CASSDFPTGRDNQPQHF
15 | TRBJ2-3 | TRBV19 | CASSKETASTDTQYF
16 | TRBJ1-6 | TRBV6-6 | CASSPDVSGEDSPLHF
14 | TRBJ2-5 | TRBV7-2 | CASSFGGHQETQYF
12 | TRBJ2-5 | TRBV6-5 | CASSSPGETQYF
15 | TRBJ1-1 | TRBV6-5 | CASRPIGQGPTEAFF
16 | TRBJ2-4 | TRBV7-2 | CASSLEGTLAKNIQYF
16 | TRBJ1-3 | TRBV7-3 | CASSNNPGVSGNTIYF
14 | TRBJ1-1 | TRBV6-5 | CASRPDRVNTEAFF
15 | TRBJ1-1 | TRBV11-2 | CASSLVLAGEGKAFF
14 | TRBJ2-3 | TRBV5-6 | CASSLRGGTDTQYF
12 | TRBJ1-2 | TRBV12-3/TRBV12-4 | CASSARGHGYTF
16 | TRBJ1-1 | TRBV28 | CASSRRGEVQNTEAFF
15 | TRBJ1-5 | TRBV6-5 | CASRPNRGLHQPQHF
15 | TRBJ2-1 | TRBV15 | CATSPDSGSYNEQFF